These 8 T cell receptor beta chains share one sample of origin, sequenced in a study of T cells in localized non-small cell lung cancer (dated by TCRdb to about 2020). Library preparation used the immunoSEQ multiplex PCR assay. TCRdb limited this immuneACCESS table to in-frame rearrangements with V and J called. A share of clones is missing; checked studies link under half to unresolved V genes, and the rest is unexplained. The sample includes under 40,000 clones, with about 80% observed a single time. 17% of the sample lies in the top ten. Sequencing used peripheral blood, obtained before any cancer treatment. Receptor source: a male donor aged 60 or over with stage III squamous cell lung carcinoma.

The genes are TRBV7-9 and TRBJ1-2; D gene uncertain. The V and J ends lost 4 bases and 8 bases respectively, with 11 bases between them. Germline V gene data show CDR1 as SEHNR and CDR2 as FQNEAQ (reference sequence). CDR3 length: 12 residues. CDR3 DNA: TGTGCCAGCAGCTCTTATACGTTAGGCTACACCTTC. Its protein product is CASSSYTLGYTF. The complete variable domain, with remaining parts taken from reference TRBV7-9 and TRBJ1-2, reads DTGVSQNPRHKITKRGQNVTFRCDPISEHNRLYWYRQTLGQGPEFLTYFQNEAQLEKSRLLSDRFSAERPKGSFSTLEIQRTEQGDSAMYLCASSSYTLGYTFGSGTRLTVV.

The CDR3 bases are TGTGCCAGCAGTCCGTCGGACAGGCCTTGGAATGGGGAGCAGTACTTC. Translation: CASSPSDRPWNGEQYF. J is TRBJ2-7 and V is TRBV27; 7 bases line up with TRBD1. V was pared by 5 bases and J by 7 bases, with 17 bases of the junction left unmatched. CDR1 MNHEY and CDR2 SMNVEV come from the germline V gene (reference sequence). The CDR3 has 16 residues.

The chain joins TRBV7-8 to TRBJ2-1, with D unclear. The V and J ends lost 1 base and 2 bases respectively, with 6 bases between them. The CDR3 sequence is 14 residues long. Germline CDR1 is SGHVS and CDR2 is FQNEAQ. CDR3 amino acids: CASSLELTYNEQFF. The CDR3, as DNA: TGTGCCAGCAGCTTAGAACTTACCTACAATGAGCAGTTCTTC.

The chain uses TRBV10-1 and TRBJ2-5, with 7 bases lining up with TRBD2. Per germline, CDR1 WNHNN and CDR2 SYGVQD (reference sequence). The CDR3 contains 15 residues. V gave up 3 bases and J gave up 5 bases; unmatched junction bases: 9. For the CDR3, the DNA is TGCGCCAGCAGTGACGGGGGAGGGCCGTATGAGACCCAGTACTTC. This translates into CASSDGGGPYETQYF.

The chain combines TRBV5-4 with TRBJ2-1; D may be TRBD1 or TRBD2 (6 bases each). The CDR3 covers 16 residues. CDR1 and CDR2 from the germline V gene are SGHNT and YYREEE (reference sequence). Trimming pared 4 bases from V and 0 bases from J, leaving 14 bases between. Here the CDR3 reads CASSQTGGSSYNEQFF. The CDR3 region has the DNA TGTGCCAGCAGCCAGACAGGAGGGAGCTCCTACAATGAGCAGTTCTTC.

CDR3 amino acids: CASSLGATPSYNEQFF. CDR3 DNA sequence: TGTGCCAGCAGCTTAGGTGCGACACCCTCCTACAATGAGCAGTTCTTC. The V call is TRBV7-6, the J call TRBJ2-1; no firm D call. This CDR3 region has 16 residues. CDR1 SGHVS and CDR2 FNYEAQ come from the germline V gene. Deletions cut 1 base from V and 0 bases from J, with 10 bases between.

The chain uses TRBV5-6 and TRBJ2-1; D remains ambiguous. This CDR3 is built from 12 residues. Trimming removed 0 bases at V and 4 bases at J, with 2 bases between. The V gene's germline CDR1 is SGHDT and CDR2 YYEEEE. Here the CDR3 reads CASSLVYNEQFF. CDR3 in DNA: TGTGCCAGCAGCTTGGTATACAATGAGCAGTTCTTC.

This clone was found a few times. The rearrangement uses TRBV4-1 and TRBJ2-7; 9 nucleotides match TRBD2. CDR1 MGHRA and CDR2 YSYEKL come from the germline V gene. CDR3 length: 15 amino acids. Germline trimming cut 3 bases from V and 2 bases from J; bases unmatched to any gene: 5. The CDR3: CASSHGTSKPYEQYF. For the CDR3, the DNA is TGCGCCAGCAGCCATGGGACTAGCAAACCCTACGAGCAGTACTTC.